Each of the 27 T cell receptor beta chains below was sequenced from the same sample in a study of early T cells in non-severe SARS-CoV-2 infection. TCRdb reprocessed the 5' RACE reads with MiXCR, giving one entry per CDR3 protein. The data show tens of thousands of distinct CDR3 sequences, with just under 9% seen just once and 17% held by the top ten. The sample comprised whole blood. These receptors all come from an adult who was a healthcare worker with PCR-confirmed SARS-CoV-2 infection or an uninfected control (not recorded which).

V usage is TRBV10-3 and J usage is TRBJ2-7, with D perhaps given as TRBD1 or TRBD2 (6 bases each). Trimming took off 10 bases at V and 5 bases at J, with 24 bases between the two ends. CDR3 length equals 15 residues. Germline CDR1 is ENHRY and CDR2 is SYGVKD. The CDR3 region is CATRRFGPGADEQYF. CDR3 nucleotide sequence: TGTGCCACTCGGAGATTTGGGCCGGGGGCAGACGAGCAGTACTTC.

This clonotype occurred many times. In DNA, the CDR3 is TGTGCCAGCAATCGCCGACAGACCTTGAATGAGCAGTTCTTC. Protein: CASNRRQTLNEQFF. The chain uses TRBV6-5 and TRBJ2-1; possible D gene TRBD1, 5 bases. Germline loops: CDR1 MNHEY, CDR2 SVGAGI. CDR3 size: 14 residues. V lost 7 bases and J lost 7, with 17 bases in between.

J is TRBJ1-1 and V is TRBV9; D is undetermined. This CDR3 has 14 residues. The germline V and J ends were trimmed by 0 bases and 1 base, with 7 bases remaining between them. CDR1 and CDR2 from the germline V gene are SGDLS and YYNGEE. The CDR3 sequence: CASSVGHENTEAFF. CDR3 coding DNA: TGTGCCAGCAGCGTAGGACACGAGAACACTGAAGCTTTCTTT. The full variable domain, with the rest looked up from reference TRBV9 and TRBJ1-1, is DSGVTQTPKHLITATGQRVTLRCSPRSGDLSVYWYQQSLDQGLQFLIQYYNGEERAKGNILERFSAQQFPDLHSELNLSSLELGDSALYFCASSVGHENTEAFFGQGTRLTVV.

A note on this clonotype: The junction and the germline gene differ at one end; a read error may be behind it. The V call is TRBV10-3, the J call TRBJ2-2, with D maybe TRBD1 (6 bases). This CDR3 is built from 11 residues. The V gene's germline CDR1 is ENHRY and CDR2 SYGVKD. CDR3 coding DNA: TGTGCCATCGGGGGCACCGGGGAGCCGTTTTTT. This translates into CAIGGTGEPFF.

This clonotype came up many times. J is TRBJ2-5 and V is TRBV4-3; D gene uncertain. The CDR3 sequence is 13 residues long. The germline V and J ends were trimmed by 1 base and 4 bases, with 7 bases remaining between them. CDR1 and CDR2 (germline): LGHNA, YSLEER. CDR3 region: CASSQAGGETQYF. CDR3 sequence (DNA): TGCGCCAGCAGCCAAGCGGGCGGAGAGACCCAGTACTTC.

Many counts were recorded for this clonotype. The DNA of the CDR3 is TGCAGCGCCGCCAGGGACAACCAAGAGACCCAGTACTTC. Protein: CSAARDNQETQYF. The chain links TRBV20-1 to TRBJ2-5, with D possibly being TRBD1 (6 bases). CDR1 and CDR2 (germline): DFQATT, SNEGSKA (reference sequence). The CDR3 consists of 13 residues.

J is TRBJ2-3 and V is TRBV28; 8 nucleotides agree with TRBD2. J gave up 6 bases and V 5 bases, and 13 bases lay outside the gene matches. The CDR3 runs to 16 residues. CDR1 and CDR2 from the germline V gene are MDHEN and SYDVKM. CDR3 DNA sequence: TGTGCCAGCAGTGATTGGTCCGGCGGGAGGCCCGATACGCAGTATTTT. Translating gives CASSDWSGGRPDTQYF.

Many counts were recorded for this clonotype. The J gene is TRBJ2-6, the V gene TRBV29-1; no firm D call. This CDR3 contains 14 residues. V was pared by 6 bases and J by 2 bases, with 11 bases between. CDR1 SQVTM and CDR2 ANQGSEA come from the germline V gene. The CDR3 bases are TGCAGCGTCGCCTGGCCGGCTGGGGCCAACGTCCTGACTTTC. Translating it yields CSVAWPAGANVLTF.

The CDR3, as DNA: TGCAGTGCCGTCTCAACTAGCGGGAGATCAGATACGCAGTATTTT. Residues: CSAVSTSGRSDTQYF. The rearrangement joins TRBV20-1 to TRBJ2-3, with TRBD2 identical over 11 bases. From germline, CDR1 is DFQATT and CDR2 SNEGSKA (reference sequence). The V gene end was trimmed by 6 bases and the J gene end by 4 bases; junction bases not matched to a gene: 9. This CDR3 contains 15 residues.

The V and J genes are TRBV18 and TRBJ1-1, with D tentatively TRBD1 (5 bases). Between the trimmed V and J ends, which lost 3 bases and 0 bases, there was a span of 11 bases. There are 15 residues in the CDR3. The V gene's germline CDR1 is KGHSH and CDR2 LQKENI. In nucleotides, the CDR3 is TGTGCCAGCTCACCCCTAGGGGTGATGAACACTGAAGCTTTCTTT. It is translated as CASSPLGVMNTEAFF.

There are many counts of this clonotype. The V and J genes are TRBV6-5 and TRBJ2-7; D remains unclear. V was trimmed by 0 bases and J by 5 bases, leaving 2 bases between them. Germline V gene sequence: CDR1 MNHEY, CDR2 SVGAGI. CDR3 size: 11 residues. CDR3 in DNA: TGTGCCAGCAGTTACTCAAACGAGCAGTACTTC. This translates into CASSYSNEQYF.

The genes are TRBV7-2 and TRBJ1-4; 8 bases match TRBD1. The CDR3 contains 15 residues. The V gene's germline CDR1 is SGHTA and CDR2 FQGNSA. V dropped 6 bases and J dropped 4; count of bases not matched to a gene: 7. The chain's CDR3 is CASSDDRGYNEKLFF. In nucleotides, the CDR3 is TGTGCCAGCAGTGACGACAGGGGTTATAATGAAAAACTGTTTTTT.

This clonotype has only one observation. A clone one base away is much larger, so this may be a read error. The chain recombines TRBV7-9 with TRBJ2-2; a weak D match, TRBD2 (6 bases). Germline CDR1 is SEHNR and CDR2 is FQNEAQ (reference sequence). This CDR3 spans 14 amino acids. CDR3 nucleotides: TGTGTCAGCAGCTTAGCAGGCGGGGCCGGGGAGCTGTTTTTT. Encoded protein: CVSSLAGGAGELFF.

This clonotype came up many times. The V gene is TRBV7-2, the J gene TRBJ1-1; no reliable D call. V was clipped by 3 bases and J by 10 bases, with 15 bases between them. Germline CDR1 and CDR2: SGHTA and FQGNSA. CDR3 length equals 13 residues. The CDR3 sequence is CASSFDFAGGAFF. CDR3 sequence (DNA): TGTGCCAGCAGCTTTGACTTCGCTGGAGGAGCTTTCTTT.

Ten or more counts support this clonotype. The chain is built from TRBV7-3 and TRBJ2-2; 7 bases agree with TRBD2. V gave up 4 bases and J gave up 5 bases; unmatched junction bases: 13. Germline CDR1 reads SGHTA; CDR2 reads FQGTGA. The CDR3 is 17 residues long. CDR3 nucleotides: TGTGCCAGCAGCTCCCGGGGGGTAGCGGGCAGAACCGGGGAGCTGTTTTTT. Residues: CASSSRGVAGRTGELFF.

This clonotype was seen more than once but under ten times. The chain joins TRBV10-3 to TRBJ2-5, with D possibly being TRBD2 (6 bases). Germline CDR1 and CDR2: ENHRY and SYGVKD. Trimming removed 6 bases from V and 3 bases from J, with 20 bases in between. The CDR3 totals 16 residues. CDR3 DNA: TGTGCCATCAGATCTGTCCAGGGAGGCGATAAAGAGACCCAGTACTTC. It encodes CAIRSVQGGDKETQYF.

This clonotype turned up a few times. The chain is built from TRBV7-6 and TRBJ2-3; TRBD2 aligns across 9 bases. J lost 2 bases, V lost 5 bases, and 8 bases had no gene match. Germline V gene lookup returns CDR1 SGHVS and CDR2 FNYEAQ. The CDR3 covers 16 residues. CDR3 DNA sequence: TGTGCCAGCAGCCTTCGGCTAGCGGGGACCACAGATACGCAGTATTTT. It is translated as CASSLRLAGTTDTQYF. The full variable domain, rest sourced from reference TRBV7-6 and TRBJ2-3, is GAGVSQSPRYKVTKRGQDVALRCDPISGHVSLYWYRQALGQGPEFLTYFNYEAQQDKSGLPNDRFSAERPEGSISTLTIQRTEQRDSAMYRCASSLRLAGTTDTQYFGPGTRLTVL.

The rearrangement links TRBV27 to TRBJ2-7; D perhaps matches TRBD2 (6 bases). The CDR3 extends over 13 amino acids. With 6 bases removed from V and 4 bases from J, the gap between germline ends came to 13 bases. The germline gives CDR1 MNHEY, CDR2 SMNVEV (reference sequence). The CDR3 DNA follows: TGTGCCAGCAGGTCTGGGGGGAGATACGAGCAGTACTTC. Protein sequence: CASRSGGRYEQYF.

This clonotype showed up just a few times. V usage is TRBV28 and J usage is TRBJ2-3, with D perhaps TRBD2 (6 bases). This CDR3 is 14 amino acids long. Deletions cut 1 base from V and 2 bases from J, with 7 bases between. Germline loops: CDR1 MDHEN, CDR2 SYDVKM. CDR3 DNA sequence: TGTGCCAGCAGTTTATCGGGAGACACAGATACGCAGTATTTT. Its protein product is CASSLSGDTDTQYF.

At least ten counts were recorded for this clonotype. The rearrangement links TRBV4-2 to TRBJ2-7, with TRBD1 matching over 7 bases. The germline V gene encodes CDR1 LGHNA and CDR2 YNFKEQ. This CDR3 has 16 amino acids. The V segment lost 1 base and the J segment 2 bases; nucleotides outside the gene matches: 8. The CDR3 DNA reads TGTGCCAGCAGCCAAGCGATTGGGCAGGGGGCCTACGAGCAGTACTTC. Translated, it gives CASSQAIGQGAYEQYF.

This clonotype was counted only a few times. This chain joins TRBV25-1 and TRBJ2-7, with TRBD2 matching 7 bases. After removal of 3 bases from V and 4 bases from J, the junction contained 6 bases not matched to a gene. The germline gives CDR1 MGHDK, CDR2 SYGVNS. The CDR3 loop spans 14 amino acids. CDR3 nucleotide sequence: TGTGCCAGCAGTGATAGCAGCGGGATGTACGAGCAGTACTTC. It codes for CASSDSSGMYEQYF.

This clonotype was seen ten or more times. CDR3 DNA: TGCAGCGTGTATCCGATTGCCGGCGGGTTCTCGGTTGAGACCCAGTACTTC. Translating it yields CSVYPIAGGFSVETQYF. This chain links TRBV29-1 with TRBJ2-5, with D perhaps TRBD2 (5 bases). CDR3 length: 17 residues. Deletions cut 6 bases from V and 5 bases from J, with 28 bases between. Per the germline V gene, CDR1 is SQVTM and CDR2 is ANQGSEA.

This clonotype occurred many times. This chain connects TRBV4-1 to TRBJ1-2; perhaps TRBD1 as D (6 bases). CDR3 size: 15 residues. Germline V gives CDR1 MGHRA, CDR2 YSYEKL. Trimming removed 0 bases from V and 13 bases from J, with 21 bases in between. The CDR3 DNA reads as TGCGCCAGCAGCCAAGAAGGACAGCCTGTATTGTCTTTCACCTTC. Translating it yields CASSQEGQPVLSFTF.

The chain uses TRBV20-1 and TRBJ1-1, with a tentative D call TRBD1 (6 bases). V dropped 1 base and J dropped 3 bases, with 6 bases sitting between them. Germline V gene lookup returns CDR1 DFQATT and CDR2 SNEGSKA (reference sequence). This CDR3 is built from 12 residues. The CDR3: CSARAGDTEAFF. Here the CDR3 DNA reads TGCAGTGCTAGAGCAGGGGACACTGAAGCTTTCTTT.

This clonotype has only one observation. The rearrangement links TRBV7-3 to TRBJ2-3, with 12 bases matching TRBD2. Germline V gene data show CDR1 as SGHTA and CDR2 as FQGTGA. The V and J ends lost 1 base and 0 bases, in that order; junction bases with no gene match: 2. This CDR3 comprises 17 residues. The chain's CDR3 is CASSLKGTSGSTDTQYF. The CDR3 DNA reads as TGTGCCAGCAGCTTAAAAGGGACTAGCGGGAGCACAGATACGCAGTATTTT.

This clonotype was observed many times. The rearrangement joins TRBV12-3 or TRBV12-4 to TRBJ2-2, with 8 bases matching TRBD2. After removal of 7 bases from V and 0 bases from J, the junction contained 7 bases not matched to a gene. The CDR3 is made up of 16 amino acids. The CDR3 DNA reads as TGTGCCAGCAACATCAAAGCGGGAGCGAACACCGGGGAGCTGTTTTTT. This sequence encodes CASNIKAGANTGELFF.

This clonotype was seen repeatedly, ten times or more. V is TRBV10-3 and J is TRBJ2-5; no definite D call. Germline values: CDR1 ENHRY, CDR2 SYGVKD. V lost 0 bases, J lost 1 base, and 9 bases lay in between. This CDR3 spans 15 amino acids. This CDR3 reads CAISESRQPQETQYF. The CDR3 coding sequence is TGTGCCATCAGTGAGTCGAGGCAGCCCCAAGAGACCCAGTACTTC.